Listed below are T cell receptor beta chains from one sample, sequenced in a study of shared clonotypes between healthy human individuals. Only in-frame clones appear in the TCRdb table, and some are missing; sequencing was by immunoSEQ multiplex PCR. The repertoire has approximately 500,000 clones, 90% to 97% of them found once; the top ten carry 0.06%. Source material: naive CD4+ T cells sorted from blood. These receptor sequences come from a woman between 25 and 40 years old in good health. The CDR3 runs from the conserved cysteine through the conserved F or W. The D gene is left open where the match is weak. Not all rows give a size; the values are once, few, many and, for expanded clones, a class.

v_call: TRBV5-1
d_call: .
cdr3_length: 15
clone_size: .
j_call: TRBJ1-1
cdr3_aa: CASTPETGENTEAFF
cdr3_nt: TGCGCCAGCACGCCGGAGACAGGAGAGAACACTGAAGCTTTCTTT

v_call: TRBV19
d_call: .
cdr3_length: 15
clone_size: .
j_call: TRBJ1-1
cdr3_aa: CASKSDSRGNTEAFF
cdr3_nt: TGTGCCAGTAAAAGCGACAGTAGGGGGAACACTGAAGCTTTCTTT

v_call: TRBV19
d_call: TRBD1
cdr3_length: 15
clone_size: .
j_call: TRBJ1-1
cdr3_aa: CASSRQGERNTEAFF
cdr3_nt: TGTGCCAGTTCTCGACAGGGGGAAAGGAACACTGAAGCTTTCTTT

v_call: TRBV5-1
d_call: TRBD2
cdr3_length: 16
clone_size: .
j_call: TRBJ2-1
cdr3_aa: CASSLLGSSGYNEQFF
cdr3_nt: TGCGCCAGCAGCTTGCTTGGGTCTAGCGGTTACAATGAGCAGTTCTTC

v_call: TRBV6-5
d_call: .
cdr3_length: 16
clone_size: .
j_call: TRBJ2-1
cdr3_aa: CASSYSGDHSYNEQFF
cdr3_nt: TGTGCCAGCAGTTACTCGGGGGACCACTCCTACAATGAGCAGTTCTTC

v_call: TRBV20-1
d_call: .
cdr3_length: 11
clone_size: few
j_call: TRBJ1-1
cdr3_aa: CSARVATEAFF
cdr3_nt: TGCAGTGCTAGAGTTGCTACTGAAGCTTTCTTT

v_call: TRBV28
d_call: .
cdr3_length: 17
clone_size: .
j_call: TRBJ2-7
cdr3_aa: CASSVPTPSGFPYEQYF
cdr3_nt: TGTGCCAGCAGTGTTCCTACCCCCTCGGGTTTTCCCTACGAGCAGTACTTC

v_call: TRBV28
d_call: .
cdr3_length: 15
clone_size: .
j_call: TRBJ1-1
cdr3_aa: CASSLPGTKNTEAFF
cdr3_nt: TGTGCCAGCAGTCTCCCGGGGACAAAGAACACTGAAGCTTTCTTT

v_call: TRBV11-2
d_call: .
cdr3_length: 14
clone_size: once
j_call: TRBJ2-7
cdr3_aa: CASSPRQVSYEQYF
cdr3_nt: TGTGCCAGCAGCCCCCGACAGGTCTCCTACGAGCAGTACTTC

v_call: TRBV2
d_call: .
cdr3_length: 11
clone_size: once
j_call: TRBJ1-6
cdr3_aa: CASSGGSPLHF
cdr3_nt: TGTGCCAGCAGTGGGGGATCACCCCTCCACTTT

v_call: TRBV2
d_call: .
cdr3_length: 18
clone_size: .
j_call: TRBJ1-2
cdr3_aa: CASSEAVRERGNLVGYTF
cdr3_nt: TGTGCCAGCAGTGAAGCGGTGAGGGAGAGGGGTAATCTTGTTGGCTACACCTTC

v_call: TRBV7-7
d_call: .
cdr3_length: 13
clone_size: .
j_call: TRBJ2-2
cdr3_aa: CASSARVSGELFF
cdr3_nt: TGTGCCAGCAGCGCCAGGGTGTCCGGGGAGCTGTTTTTT

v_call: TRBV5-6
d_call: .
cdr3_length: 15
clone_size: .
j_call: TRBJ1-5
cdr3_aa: CASSLRGHVNQPQHF
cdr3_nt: TGTGCCAGCAGCTTGCGAGGACATGTAAATCAGCCCCAGCATTTT

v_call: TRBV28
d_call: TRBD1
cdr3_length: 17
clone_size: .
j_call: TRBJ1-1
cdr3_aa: CASSFPTGGLVNTEAFF
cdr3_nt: TGTGCCAGCAGTTTCCCGACAGGGGGCCTCGTGAACACTGAAGCTTTCTTT

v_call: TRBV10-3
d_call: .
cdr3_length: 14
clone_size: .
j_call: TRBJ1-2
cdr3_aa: CAISESGVVYGYTF
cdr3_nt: TGTGCCATCAGTGAGTCTGGAGTGGTATATGGCTACACCTTC

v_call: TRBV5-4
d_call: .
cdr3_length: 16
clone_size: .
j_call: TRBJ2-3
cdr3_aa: CASSPRGGLGTDTQYF
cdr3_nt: TGTGCCAGCAGCCCAAGGGGCGGGCTGGGCACAGATACGCAGTATTTT

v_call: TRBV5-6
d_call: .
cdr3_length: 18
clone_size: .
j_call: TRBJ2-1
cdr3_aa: CASSWGTRTEISYNEQFF
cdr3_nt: TGTGCCAGCAGCTGGGGTACCAGGACAGAGATCTCCTACAATGAGCAGTTCTTC

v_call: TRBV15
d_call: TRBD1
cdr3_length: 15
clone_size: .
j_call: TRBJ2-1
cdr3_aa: CATSSHEGAIHEQFF
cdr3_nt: TGTGCCACCAGCAGCCACGAGGGGGCTATTCATGAGCAGTTCTTC

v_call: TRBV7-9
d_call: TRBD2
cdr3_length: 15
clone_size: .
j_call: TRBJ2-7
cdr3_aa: CASSATSGTAYEQYF
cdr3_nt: TGTGCCAGCAGCGCCACTAGCGGGACGGCTTACGAGCAGTACTTC

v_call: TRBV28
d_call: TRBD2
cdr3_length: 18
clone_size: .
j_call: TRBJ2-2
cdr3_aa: CASSTIISSGSITGELFF
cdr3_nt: TGTGCCAGCAGCACCATAATATCTAGCGGGAGCATAACCGGGGAGCTGTTTTTT

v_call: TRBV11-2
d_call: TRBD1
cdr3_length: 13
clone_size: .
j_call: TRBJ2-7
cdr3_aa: CASSPSTGLEQYF
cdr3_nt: TGTGCCAGCAGCCCGTCGACAGGGCTCGAGCAGTACTTC

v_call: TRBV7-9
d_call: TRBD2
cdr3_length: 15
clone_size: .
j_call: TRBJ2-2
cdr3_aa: CASSHSGRNTGELFF
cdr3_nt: TGTGCCAGCAGCCATAGCGGGCGAAACACCGGGGAGCTGTTTTTT

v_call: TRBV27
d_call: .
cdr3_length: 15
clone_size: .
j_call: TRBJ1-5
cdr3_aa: CASSSSGAREQPQHF
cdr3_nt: TGTGCCAGCAGTTCCTCCGGGGCCCGGGAGCAGCCCCAGCATTTT

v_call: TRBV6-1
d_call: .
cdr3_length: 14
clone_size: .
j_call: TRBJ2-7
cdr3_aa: CASSGTVGSYEQYF
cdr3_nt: TGTGCCAGCAGTGGGACAGTAGGTTCCTACGAGCAGTACTTC

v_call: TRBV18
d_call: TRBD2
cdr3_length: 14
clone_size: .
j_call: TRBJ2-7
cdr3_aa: CASSLSTSAYEQYF
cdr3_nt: TGTGCCAGCTCTCTGTCGACTAGCGCTTACGAGCAGTACTTC

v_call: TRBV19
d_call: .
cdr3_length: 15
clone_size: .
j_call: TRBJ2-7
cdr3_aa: CASSINRAGTYEQYF
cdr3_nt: TGTGCCAGTAGTATAAACAGGGCGGGTACCTACGAGCAGTACTTC

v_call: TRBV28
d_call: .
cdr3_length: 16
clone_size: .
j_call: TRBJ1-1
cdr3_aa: CASSARDGLMNTEAFF
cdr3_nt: TGTGCCAGCAGTGCCAGGGACGGACTAATGAACACTGAAGCTTTCTTT

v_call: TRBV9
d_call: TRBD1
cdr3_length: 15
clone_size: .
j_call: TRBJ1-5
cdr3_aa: CASSVGTGGGQPQHF
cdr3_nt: TGTGCCAGCAGCGTAGGCACAGGGGGCGGTCAGCCCCAGCATTTT